What follows are 21 T cell receptor beta chains derived from one specimen sequenced in a study of blood T cell repertoires in COVID-19. TCRdb's table, derived via immunoSEQ multiplex PCR, lists solely in-frame clones and lacks some. Of more than 85,000 clones in the sample, around four fifths are singletons; the top ten hold around a sixth. The specimen was peripheral blood. The receptors stem from a woman in her fifties or sixties with acute or convalescent COVID-19.

The chain uses TRBV15 and TRBJ2-7; D possibly corresponds to TRBD1 (5 bases). Germline V gives CDR1 LNHNV, CDR2 YYDKDF (reference sequence). V was clipped by 0 bases and J by 3 bases, with 15 bases between them. The CDR3 is 16 amino acids. DNA for the CDR3: TGTGCCACCAGCAGAGATCGGACAAAACCAGGCTACGAGCAGTACTTC. Protein product: CATSRDRTKPGYEQYF.

This clone was observed once. DNA for the CDR3: TGTGCCAGCAGTTTAGGGACTAGGGACGGGGAGCTGTTTTTT. Translating it yields CASSLGTRDGELFF. J is TRBJ2-2 and V is TRBV28; 8 bases agree with TRBD2. V was clipped by 2 bases and J by 7 bases; unmatched bases: 3. In germline, CDR1 is MDHEN, CDR2 SYDVKM. This CDR3 is built from 14 residues.

This clone came up once. CDR3 loop: CASRVGGQQPQHF. Written as DNA, the CDR3 is TGTGCCAGTAGGGTCGGGGGGCAACAGCCCCAGCATTTT. The V call is TRBV19, the J call TRBJ1-5, with a weak D call TRBD1 (6 bases). The CDR3 contains 13 residues. V lost 6 bases and J 7 bases, leaving 13 bases between the germline ends. Per germline, CDR1 LNHDA and CDR2 SQIVND (reference sequence).

This CDR3 reads CASLRVGANEQFF. The CDR3 region has the DNA TGTGCCAGCCTCCGGGTTGGAGCCAATGAGCAGTTCTTC. The V call is TRBV18, the J call TRBJ2-1, with no clear D. Germline assignment: CDR1 KGHSH and CDR2 LQKENI. The V end lost 8 bases, the J end lost 6 bases, and 14 bases lay between the germline ends. This CDR3 comprises 13 residues.

The genes are TRBV14 and TRBJ2-7, with D possibly being TRBD1 (6 bases). V dropped 4 bases and J dropped 6 bases, with 19 bases sitting between them. This CDR3 is built from 15 residues. Germline CDR1 SGHDN, CDR2 FVKESK. DNA for the CDR3: TGTGCCAGCAGCCTCTACAGGGAGTCTTTTCTCGAGCAGTACTTC. It translates to CASSLYRESFLEQYF.

The chain joins TRBV10-2 to TRBJ1-4; 8 nucleotides match TRBD1. After removal of 5 bases from V and 8 bases from J, the junction contained 4 bases not matched to a gene. Germline-derived CDR1 and CDR2 are WSHSY and SAAADI. The CDR3 covers 13 residues. CDR3 in amino acids: CASSFDRGEKLFF. CDR3 sequence (DNA): TGCGCCAGCAGTTTCGACAGGGGAGAAAAACTGTTTTTT.

The V gene is TRBV9, the J gene TRBJ2-7; no clear D. The V end was cut by 4 bases, the J end by 5 bases, with 10 bases between. Per germline, CDR1 SGDLS and CDR2 YYNGEE. The CDR3 has 12 amino acids. The CDR3 DNA reads TGTGCCAGCAGCATACACCCAAACGAGCAGTACTTC. This gives the protein CASSIHPNEQYF.

This clone appeared once. The genes are TRBV3-1 (or the pseudogene TRBV3-2) and TRBJ2-3, with D maybe TRBD2 (6 bases). The germline CDR1 and CDR2 sequences are LGHDT and YNNKEL (reference sequence). This CDR3 contains 13 residues. V lost 3 bases and J 3 bases, leaving 7 bases between the germline ends. CDR3 region: CASSHLATDTQYF. DNA for the CDR3: TGTGCCAGCAGCCACCTAGCGACAGATACGCAGTATTTT.

The chain has TRBV5-1 and TRBJ1-4; a possible D gene is TRBD1 (6 bases). Germline CDR1 and CDR2: SGHRS and YFSETQ. Trimming took off 0 bases at V and 3 bases at J, with 9 bases between the two ends. The CDR3 sequence is 15 residues long. The chain's CDR3 is CASSLEGTPNEKLFF. The CDR3, as DNA: TGCGCCAGCAGCTTGGAGGGGACACCTAATGAAAAACTGTTTTTT.

The rearrangement joins TRBV4-2 to TRBJ1-2; TRBD1 is a possible D gene (6 bases). This CDR3 contains 16 residues. CDR1 and CDR2 (germline): LGHNA, YNFKEQ. V was pared by 5 bases and J by 3 bases, with 19 bases between. The CDR3 DNA reads as TGTGCCAGCAGCGAGAGAAAGGGGGGGTGGGACTATGGCTACACCTTC. Its protein product is CASSERKGGWDYGYTF.

V is TRBV5-5 and J is TRBJ1-4, with TRBD1 as a possible D gene (6 bases). Trimming took 4 bases from V and 8 from J, leaving 15 bases between them. The length of the CDR3 is 14 residues. From germline, CDR1 is SGHKS and CDR2 YYEKEE (reference sequence). Here the CDR3 DNA reads TGTGCCAGCAGCCGGACGTGGACAGACGAAAAACTGTTTTTT. Residues: CASSRTWTDEKLFF.

V is TRBV7-2 and J is TRBJ2-1; D is unresolved. The CDR3 is 12 amino acids. Trimming took off 1 base at V and 8 bases at J, with 6 bases between the two ends. Germline V gives CDR1 SGHTA, CDR2 FQGNSA. The CDR3 DNA follows: TGTGCCAGCAGCTTAGGAGATGATGAGCAGTTCTTC. It translates to CASSLGDDEQFF.

The chain couples TRBV3-1 (or the pseudogene TRBV3-2) to TRBJ2-1; D gene ambiguous. The CDR3 length is 12 residues. CDR1 is LGHDT and CDR2 is YNNKEL in the germline V gene (reference sequence). With 2 bases removed from V and 9 bases from J, the gap between germline ends came to 8 bases. For the CDR3, the DNA is TGTGCCAGCAGCCAATTGTCGCGTGAGCAGTTCTTC. It encodes CASSQLSREQFF.

This clone was observed a single time. The rearrangement uses TRBV21-1 and TRBJ2-7; the table names TRBD2, a call not compared with the DNA. TRBV21-1 is a recognized pseudogene. This CDR3 is built from 10 residues. The CDR3 DNA is TGTGCCAGCAGGGTGAGGGAAGAGTACTTC. This codes for CASRVREEYF.

This chain connects TRBV29-1 to TRBJ1-3, with TRBD1 matching 7 bases. Trimming cost V 6 bases and J 4 bases; bases outside gene matches: 15. This CDR3 has 16 residues. Germline V gives CDR1 SQVTM, CDR2 ANQGSEA. The CDR3 here is CSVQRGWAGGGNTIYF. In DNA, the CDR3 is TGCAGCGTCCAACGAGGATGGGCAGGGGGAGGAAACACCATATATTTT.

This clone was counted only a few times. The gene calls are TRBV28 and TRBJ1-2; 10 bases are a match to TRBD1. CDR3 length equals 13 residues. Trimming removed 3 bases from V and 7 bases from J; junction bases left unmatched: 2. CDR1 MDHEN and CDR2 SYDVKM come from the germline V gene. In nucleotides, the CDR3 is TGTGCCAGCAGTTTGGGACAGGGGTTTGGCTACACCTTC. It is translated as CASSLGQGFGYTF.

This clone was detected only once. The rearrangement links TRBV28 to TRBJ1-1, with TRBD1 matching over 8 bases. The CDR3 length is 14 residues. Trimming removed 4 bases from V and 2 bases from J; junction bases left unmatched: 3. CDR1 is MDHEN, CDR2 SYDVKM, per germline. Here the CDR3 reads CASSWAGGNTEAFF. CDR3 sequence (DNA): TGTGCCAGCAGTTGGGCAGGGGGCAACACTGAAGCTTTCTTT.

This clone was seen a single time. The chain joins TRBV10-1 to TRBJ2-3, with a possible D match to TRBD2 (5 bases). Deletions cut 6 bases from V and 2 bases from J, with 15 bases between. The CDR3 sequence is 15 residues long. Germline lookup yields CDR1 WNHNN and CDR2 SYGVQD (reference sequence). The chain's CDR3 is CASRDWRAFTDTQYF. The DNA for the CDR3 is TGCGCCAGCAGGGATTGGCGGGCCTTCACAGATACGCAGTATTTT.

This clone was found a few times. The V call is TRBV29-1, the J call TRBJ2-7; 7 nucleotides match TRBD1. The V and J ends lost 4 bases and 4 bases, in that order; junction bases with no gene match: 4. This CDR3 has 12 amino acids. The germline V gene encodes CDR1 SQVTM and CDR2 ANQGSEA. Here the CDR3 DNA reads TGCAGCGTTGGGGACAGCACATACGAGCAGTACTTC. Protein product: CSVGDSTYEQYF.

V usage is TRBV4-1 and J usage is TRBJ2-4; D is undetermined. The CDR3 has 15 amino acids. Trimming pared 4 bases from V and 2 bases from J, leaving 12 bases between. Germline CDR1 and CDR2: MGHRA and YSYEKL. CDR3: CASSRLNEPKNIQYF. The CDR3, as DNA: TGCGCCAGCAGCCGCCTGAACGAGCCCAAAAACATTCAGTACTTC.

This chain uses TRBV27 with TRBJ2-1, with D perhaps TRBD1 (6 bases). Germline CDR1 reads MNHEY; CDR2 reads SMNVEV (reference sequence). V lost 6 bases and J 2 bases, leaving 17 bases between the germline ends. The CDR3 sequence is 16 residues long. The CDR3 bases are TGTGCCAGCAGGTACCGGGACAAGGGTACCTACAATGAGCAGTTCTTC. Encoded protein: CASRYRDKGTYNEQFF.